These 9 T cell receptor beta chains were all obtained from the same sample, sequenced in a study of T cells in Graves' hyperthyroidism and ophthalmopathy. The source material, RNA transcripts, was used to amplify TCR beta CDR3 regions. The study used the HTBI primer set for a first-round RT-PCR of the TCR CDR3. TCRdb redid the calling of the multiplex PCR reads with MiXCR, one entry per CDR3 protein. The repertoire includes about 210,000 distinct CDR3 sequences, 17% of them detected once, and approximately 50% sits in the top ten. Sequencing was carried out using blood. These receptors came from a man between 45 and 60 years old with Graves' hyperthyroidism.

Regarding this clonotype: This may stem from a read error, because a much larger clone lies one nucleotide away. The chain employs TRBV11-2 and TRBJ2-2; 10 bases match TRBD1. This CDR3 comprises 15 residues. Germline V gene lookup returns CDR1 SGHAT and CDR2 FQNNGV. The CDR3 DNA follows: TGTGTCAGCAGACCTTCGACAGGGGGCCCCGGGGAGCTGTTTTTT. Encoded protein: CVSRPSTGGPGELFF. Together with reference TRBV11-2 and TRBJ2-2, the CDR3 gives the full variable domain: EAGVAQSPRYKIIEKRQSVAFWCNPISGHATLYWYQQILGQGPKLLIQFQNNGVVDDSQLPKDRFSAERLKGVDSTLKIQPAKLEDSAVYLCVSRPSTGGPGELFFGEGSRLTVL.

This clonotype has only a few counts. The chain links TRBV27 to TRBJ2-1; TRBD2 matches 10 bases. The CDR3 has 15 residues. V gave up 2 bases and J gave up 8 bases; unmatched junction bases: 6. The germline CDR1 and CDR2 sequences are MNHEY and SMNVEV (reference sequence). Here the CDR3 DNA reads TGTGCCAGCAGTTTACAGGCTAGCGGGAGCGATGAGCAGTTCTTC. Its translation: CASSLQASGSDEQFF.

Ten or more counts support this clonotype. The chain carries TRBV7-3 and TRBJ2-1; either TRBD1 or TRBD2 may fit D (6 bases each). V was clipped by 5 bases and J by 7 bases, with 18 bases between them. The CDR3 runs 15 residues. CDR1 and CDR2 from the germline V gene are SGHTA and FQGTGA. DNA of the CDR3: TGTGCCAGCAGCCCCTACGAGGGGGGCGGGAATGAGCAGTTCTTC. Translated, it gives CASSPYEGGGNEQFF. Together with reference TRBV7-3 and TRBJ2-1, the CDR3 gives the full variable domain: GAGVSQTPSNKVTEKGKYVELRCDPISGHTALYWYRQSLGQGPEFLIYFQGTGAADDSGLPNDRFFAVRPEGSVSTLKIQRTERGDSAVYLCASSPYEGGGNEQFFGPGTRLTVL.

This clonotype was picked up one time. This sequence joins TRBV12-3 or TRBV12-4 and TRBJ2-1; 16 bases line up with TRBD2. The CDR3 runs to 16 residues. The V gene end was trimmed by 6 bases and the J gene end by 8 bases; junction bases not matched to a gene: 7. The DNA for the CDR3 is TGTGCCAGCAGGGGACTAGCGGGAGGGCCCGCCTATGAGCAGTTCTTC. This translates into CASRGLAGGPAYEQFF.

V gene TRBV6-1 combines with J gene TRBJ1-3; D gene ambiguous. This CDR3 is 15 amino acids long. The ends were cut back, 6 bases at V and 0 bases at J, with 12 bases in the middle. Germline V gene data show CDR1 as MNHNS and CDR2 as SASEGT. The CDR3 is CASSPADLSGNTIYF. The CDR3, as DNA: TGTGCCAGCAGCCCCGCCGATCTCTCTGGAAACACCATATATTTT.

In the case of this clonotype: A much more abundant neighbour one base away suggests this may be a read error. This chain links TRBV27 with TRBJ2-2, with TRBD2 matching over 8 bases. The CDR3 sequence is 15 residues long. Germline CDR1 MNHEY, CDR2 SMNVEV (reference sequence). The CDR3 spells CASRQAGVRTGELVF. As DNA, the CDR3 is TGTGCCAGCAGACAAGCGGGAGTAAGGACCGGGGAGCTGGTTTTT.

This clonotype was seen repeatedly, ten times or more. The V call is TRBV7-2, the J call TRBJ2-1; D is unresolved. V was trimmed by 5 bases and J by 6 bases, leaving 14 bases between them. The length of the CDR3 is 14 residues. In germline, CDR1 is SGHTA, CDR2 FQGNSA. For the CDR3, the DNA is TGTGCCAGCAGCCCCGCCCAAGCGATCAATGAGCAGTTCTTC. This codes for CASSPAQAINEQFF.

J is TRBJ2-3 and V is TRBV10-1, with 9 nucleotides matching TRBD2. V lost 3 bases to trimming and J lost 1 base; unmatched junction nucleotides: 5. This CDR3 has 16 amino acids. Germline values: CDR1 WNHNN, CDR2 SYGVQD (reference sequence). CDR3 nucleotides: TGCGCCAGCAGTGATTCTTTAGCGGGAGGCACAGATACGCAGTATTTT. It is translated as CASSDSLAGGTDTQYF.

This rearrangement joins TRBV7-9 to TRBJ2-1; maybe TRBD2 (5 bases). CDR1 is SEHNR, CDR2 FQNEAQ, per germline (reference sequence). The CDR3 covers 15 residues. Deletions cut 4 bases from V and 6 bases from J, with 16 bases between. The CDR3 is CASSSRGRRSNEQFF. In nucleotides, the CDR3 is TGTGCCAGCAGCTCCCGGGGTCGTCGCTCCAATGAGCAGTTCTTC.